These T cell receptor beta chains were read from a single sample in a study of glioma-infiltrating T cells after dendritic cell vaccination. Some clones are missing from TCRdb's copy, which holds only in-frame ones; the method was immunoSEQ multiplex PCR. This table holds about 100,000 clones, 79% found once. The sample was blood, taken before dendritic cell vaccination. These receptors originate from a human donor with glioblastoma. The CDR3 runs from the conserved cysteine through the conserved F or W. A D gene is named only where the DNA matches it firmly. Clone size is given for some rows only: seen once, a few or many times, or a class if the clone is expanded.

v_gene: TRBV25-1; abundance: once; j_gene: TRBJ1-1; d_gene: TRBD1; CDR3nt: TGTGCCAGCAGTGAATTGATGGAGGGGGCACGTATGAACACTGAAGCTTTCTTT; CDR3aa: CASSELMEGARMNTEAFF
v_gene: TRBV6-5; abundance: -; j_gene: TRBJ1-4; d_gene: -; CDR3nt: TGTGCCACCCAGGGGAGGGCTAATGAAAAACTGTTTTTT; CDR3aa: CATQGRANEKLFF
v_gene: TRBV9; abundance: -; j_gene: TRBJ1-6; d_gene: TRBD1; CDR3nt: TGTGCCAGCACCGGGGACAGGGTTAATTCACCCCTCCACTTT; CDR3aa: CASTGDRVNSPLHF
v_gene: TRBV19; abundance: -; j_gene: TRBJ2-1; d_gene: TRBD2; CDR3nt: TGTGCCAGTAGTATCAACGGGGGGGGGTTAATATTGAATGAGCAGTTCTTC; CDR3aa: CASSINGGGLILNEQFF
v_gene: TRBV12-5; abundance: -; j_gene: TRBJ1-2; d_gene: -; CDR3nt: TGTGCTAGTGGTTCCAGGACAGAGGGCTACACCTTC; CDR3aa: CASGSRTEGYTF
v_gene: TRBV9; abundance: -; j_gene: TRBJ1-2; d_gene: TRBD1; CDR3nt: TGTGCCAGCAGTGACATAGCCAACAGGGGCAGCTATGGCTACACCTTC; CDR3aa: CASSDIANRGSYGYTF
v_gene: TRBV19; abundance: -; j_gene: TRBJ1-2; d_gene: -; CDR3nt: TGTGCCAGTAGTGATAGTCGGGACACCTCATTTTGGTTCTATGGCTACACCTTC; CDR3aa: CASSDSRDTSFWFYGYTF
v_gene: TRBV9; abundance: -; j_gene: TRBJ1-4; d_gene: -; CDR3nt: TGTGCCAGCAGCTCCTCCTCGGGGGGGTACGAAAAACTGTTTTTT; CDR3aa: CASSSSSGGYEKLFF
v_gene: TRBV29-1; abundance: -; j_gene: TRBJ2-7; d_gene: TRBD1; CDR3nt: TGCAGCGTTGGAGGGACAGAGACCTACGAGCAGTACTTC; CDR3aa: CSVGGTETYEQYF
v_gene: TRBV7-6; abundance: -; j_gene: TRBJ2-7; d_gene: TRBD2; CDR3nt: TGTGCCAGCAGCGGGTGGACTAGCGGGAGCGGCGAGCAGTACTTC; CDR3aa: CASSGWTSGSGEQYF
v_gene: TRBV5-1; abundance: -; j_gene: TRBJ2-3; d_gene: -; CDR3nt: TGCGCCAGCAGCTTGGGGGGGCCAGATACGCAGTATTTT; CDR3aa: CASSLGGPDTQYF
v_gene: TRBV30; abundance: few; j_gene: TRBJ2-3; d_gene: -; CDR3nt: TGTGCCTGGGGCCTCTCTGATACGCAGTATTTT; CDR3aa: CAWGLSDTQYF
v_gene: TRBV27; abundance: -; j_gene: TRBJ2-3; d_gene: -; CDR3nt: TGTGCCAGCAGTTTAAGGGGGGGGGCCGTCACAGATACGCAGTATTTT; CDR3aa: CASSLRGGAVTDTQYF
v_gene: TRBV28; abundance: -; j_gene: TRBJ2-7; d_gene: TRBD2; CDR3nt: TGTGCCAGCAGCCGTAGCGGGACGAGCTCCTACGAGCAGTACTTC; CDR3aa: CASSRSGTSSYEQYF
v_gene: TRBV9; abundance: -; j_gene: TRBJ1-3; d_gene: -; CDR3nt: TGTGCCAGCAGCGCGGCGGTGGGGGGGGAAGGAAACACCATATATTTT; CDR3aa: CASSAAVGGEGNTIYF
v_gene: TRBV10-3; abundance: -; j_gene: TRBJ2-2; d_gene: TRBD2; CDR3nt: TGTGCCATCAGTGAGCCCGGGGGGATAGCCACCGGGGAGCTGTTTTTT; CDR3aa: CAISEPGGIATGELFF
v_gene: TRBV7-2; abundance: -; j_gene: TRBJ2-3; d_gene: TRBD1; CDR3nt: TGTGCCAGCAGCTTAGAGGGGGCGGGCACAGATACGCAGTATTTT; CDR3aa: CASSLEGAGTDTQYF
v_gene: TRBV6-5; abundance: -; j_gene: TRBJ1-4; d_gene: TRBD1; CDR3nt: TGTGCCAGCAGTTCTTACTCGGGACAGGGGAAAAAACTGTTTTTT; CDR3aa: CASSSYSGQGKKLFF
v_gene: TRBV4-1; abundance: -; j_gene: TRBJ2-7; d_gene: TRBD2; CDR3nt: TGCGCCAGCAGCCTGATCGCCGGGACTAGCGGGAGCTACGAGCAGTACTTC; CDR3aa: CASSLIAGTSGSYEQYF
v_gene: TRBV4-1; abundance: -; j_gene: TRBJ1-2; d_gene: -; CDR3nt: TGCGCCAGCAGCCAAGATGTGGCCAGGGGTCGAATTAGGGCTAACTATGGCTACACCTTC; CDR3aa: CASSQDVARGRIRANYGYTF
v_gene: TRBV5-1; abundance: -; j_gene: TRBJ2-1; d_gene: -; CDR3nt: TGCGCCAGCAGCTTGGCCTCGATCCGCAGCTCCTACAATGAGCAGTTCTTC; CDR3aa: CASSLASIRSSYNEQFF
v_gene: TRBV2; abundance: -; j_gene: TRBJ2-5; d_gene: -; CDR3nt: TGTGCCAGCACCGGGACTGGAGGCTCGGAGACCCAGTACTTC; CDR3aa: CASTGTGGSETQYF
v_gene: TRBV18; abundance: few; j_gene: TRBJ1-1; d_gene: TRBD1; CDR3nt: TGTGCCAGCTCAGAGTCACAGGGGGGGAACACTGAAGCTTTCTTT; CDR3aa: CASSESQGGNTEAFF
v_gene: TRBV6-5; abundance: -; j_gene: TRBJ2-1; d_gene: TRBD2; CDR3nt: TGTGCCAGCAGTTACTCTTGGACTAGCGGAAATGAGCAGTTCTTC; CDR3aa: CASSYSWTSGNEQFF
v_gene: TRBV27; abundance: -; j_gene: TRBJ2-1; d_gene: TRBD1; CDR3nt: TGTGCCAGCAGTTTATTTTTACAGGGGCCACGGGGGCAGTTCTTC; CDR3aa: CASSLFLQGPRGQFF
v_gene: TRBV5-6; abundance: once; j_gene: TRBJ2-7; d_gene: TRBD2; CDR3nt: TGTGCCAGCAGCTGGAGACTAGCGGGATGGTACGAGCAGTACTTC; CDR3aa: CASSWRLAGWYEQYF
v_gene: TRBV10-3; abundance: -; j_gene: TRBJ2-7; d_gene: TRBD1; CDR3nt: TGTGCCATCAGTGAATGGAGGACAGGGGAGGGCGAGCAGTACTTC; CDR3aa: CAISEWRTGEGEQYF